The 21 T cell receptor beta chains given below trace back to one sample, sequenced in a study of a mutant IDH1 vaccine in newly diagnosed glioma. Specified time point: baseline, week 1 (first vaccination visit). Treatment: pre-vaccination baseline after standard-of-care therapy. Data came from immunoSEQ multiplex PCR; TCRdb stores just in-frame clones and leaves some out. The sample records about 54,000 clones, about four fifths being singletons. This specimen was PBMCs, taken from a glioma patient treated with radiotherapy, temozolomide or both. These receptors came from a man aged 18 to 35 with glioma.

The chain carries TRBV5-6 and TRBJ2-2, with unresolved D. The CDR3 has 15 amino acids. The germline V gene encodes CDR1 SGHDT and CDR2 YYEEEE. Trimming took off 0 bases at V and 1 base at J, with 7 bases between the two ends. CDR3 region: CASSLGGLNTGELFF. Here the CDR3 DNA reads TGTGCCAGCAGCTTGGGGGGATTGAACACCGGGGAGCTGTTTTTT.

The CDR3 nucleotides are TGTGCCAGCAGCTTGGCCGGCGCGCTCTCTGGAAACACCATATATTTT. This gives the protein CASSLAGALSGNTIYF. The V call is TRBV5-6, the J call TRBJ1-3; D remains unclear. The V end lost 0 bases, the J end lost 0 bases, and 10 bases lay between the germline ends. Looked up from germline, CDR1 is SGHDT and CDR2 is YYEEEE. This CDR3 has 16 amino acids.

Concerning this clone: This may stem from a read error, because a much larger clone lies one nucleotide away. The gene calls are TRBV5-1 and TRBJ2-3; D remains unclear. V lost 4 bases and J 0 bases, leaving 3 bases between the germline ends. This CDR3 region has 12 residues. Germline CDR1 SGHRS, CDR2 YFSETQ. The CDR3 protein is CASSLSTDTQYF. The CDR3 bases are TGCGCCAGCAGCCTAAGCACAGATACGCAGTATTTT.

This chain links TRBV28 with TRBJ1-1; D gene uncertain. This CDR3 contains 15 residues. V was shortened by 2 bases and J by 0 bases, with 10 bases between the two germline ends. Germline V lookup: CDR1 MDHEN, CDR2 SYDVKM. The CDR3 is CASSLGRRMNTEAFF. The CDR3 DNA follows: TGTGCCAGCAGTTTAGGTCGACGGATGAACACTGAAGCTTTCTTT.

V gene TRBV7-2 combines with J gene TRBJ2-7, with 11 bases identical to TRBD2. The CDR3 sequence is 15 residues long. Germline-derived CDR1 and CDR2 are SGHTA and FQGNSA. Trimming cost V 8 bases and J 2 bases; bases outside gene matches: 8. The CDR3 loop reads CASGPTSGSTYEQYF. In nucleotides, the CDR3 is TGTGCCAGCGGCCCCACTAGCGGGAGTACCTACGAGCAGTACTTC. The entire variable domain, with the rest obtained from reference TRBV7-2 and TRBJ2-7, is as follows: GAGVSQSPSNKVTEKGKDVELRCDPISGHTALYWYRQSLGQGLEFLIYFQGNSAPDKSGLPSDRFSAERTGGSVSTLTIQRTQQEDSAVYLCASGPTSGSTYEQYFGPGTRLTVT.

CDR3 in amino acids: CASSLVSGLGGNTIYF. DNA for the CDR3: TGTGCCAGCAGCTTAGTGTCAGGATTAGGTGGAAACACCATATATTTT. The chain carries TRBV7-2 and TRBJ1-3; D is undetermined. Germline-derived CDR1 and CDR2 are SGHTA and FQGNSA. Trimming removed 1 base from V and 3 bases from J, with 13 bases in between. The CDR3 runs 16 residues. Supplemented by reference TRBV7-2 and TRBJ1-3, the full variable domain reads GAGVSQSPSNKVTEKGKDVELRCDPISGHTALYWYRQSLGQGLEFLIYFQGNSAPDKSGLPSDRFSAERTGGSVSTLTIQRTQQEDSAVYLCASSLVSGLGGNTIYFGEGSWLTVV.

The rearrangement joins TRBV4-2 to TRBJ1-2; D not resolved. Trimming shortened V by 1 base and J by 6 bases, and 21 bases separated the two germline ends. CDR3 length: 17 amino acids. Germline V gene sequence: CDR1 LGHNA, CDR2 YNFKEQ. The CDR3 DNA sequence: TGTGCCAGCAGCCAAGTAGGAAGGGCCCAAGGGTTCCATGGCTACACCTTC. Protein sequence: CASSQVGRAQGFHGYTF.

In DNA form, the CDR3 reads TGTGCCAGCGGGGACAACGGCGCCTACGAGCAGTACTTC. Its translation: CASGDNGAYEQYF. The rearrangement joins TRBV6-5 to TRBJ2-7; the D gene is possibly TRBD1 (6 bases). The germline V and J ends were trimmed by 8 bases and 2 bases, with 13 bases remaining between them. CDR3 length: 13 amino acids. CDR1 MNHEY and CDR2 SVGAGI come from the germline V gene.

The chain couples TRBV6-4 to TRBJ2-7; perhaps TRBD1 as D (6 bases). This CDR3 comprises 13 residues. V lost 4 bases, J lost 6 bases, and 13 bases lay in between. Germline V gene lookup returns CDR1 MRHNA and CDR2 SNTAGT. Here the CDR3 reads CASSATTGGEQYF. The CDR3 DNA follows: TGTGCCAGCAGTGCCACGACAGGAGGCGAGCAGTACTTC.

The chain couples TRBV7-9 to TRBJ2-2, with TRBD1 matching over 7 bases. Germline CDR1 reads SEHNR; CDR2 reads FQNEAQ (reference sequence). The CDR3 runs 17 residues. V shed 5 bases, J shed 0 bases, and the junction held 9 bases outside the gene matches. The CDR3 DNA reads TGTGCCAGCAGCCCGAGGTTACAGGGGCCGAACACCGGGGAGCTGTTTTTT. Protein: CASSPRLQGPNTGELFF. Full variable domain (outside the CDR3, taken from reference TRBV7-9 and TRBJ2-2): DTGVSQNPRHKITKRGQNVTFRCDPISEHNRLYWYRQTLGQGPEFLTYFQNEAQLEKSRLLSDRFSAERPKGSFSTLEIQRTEQGDSAMYLCASSPRLQGPNTGELFFGEGSRLTVL.

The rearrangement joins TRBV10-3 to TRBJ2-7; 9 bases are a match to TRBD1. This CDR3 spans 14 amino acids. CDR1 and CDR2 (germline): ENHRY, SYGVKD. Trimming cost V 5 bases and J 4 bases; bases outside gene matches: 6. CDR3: CAISWDRDLYEQYF. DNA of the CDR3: TGTGCCATCAGTTGGGACAGGGACTTATACGAGCAGTACTTC.

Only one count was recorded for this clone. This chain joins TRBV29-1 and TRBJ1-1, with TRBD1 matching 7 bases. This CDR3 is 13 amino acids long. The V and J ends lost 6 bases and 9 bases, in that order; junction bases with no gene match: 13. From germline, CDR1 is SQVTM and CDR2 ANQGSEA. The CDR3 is CSVSTGTLLKAFF. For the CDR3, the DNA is TGCAGCGTATCGACAGGGACCCTCTTAAAAGCTTTCTTT. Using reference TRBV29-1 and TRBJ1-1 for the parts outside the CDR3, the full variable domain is SAVISQKPSRDICQRGTSLTIQCQVDSQVTMMFWYRQQPGQSLTLIATANQGSEATYESGFVIDKFPISRPNLTFSTLTVSNMSPEDSSIYLCSVSTGTLLKAFFGQGTRLTVV.

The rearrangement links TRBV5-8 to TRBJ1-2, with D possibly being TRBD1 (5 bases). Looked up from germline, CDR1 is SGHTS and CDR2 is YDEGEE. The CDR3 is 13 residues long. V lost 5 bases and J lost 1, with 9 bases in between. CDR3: CASRVRGNYGYTF. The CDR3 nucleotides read TGTGCCAGCAGGGTTAGGGGTAACTATGGCTACACCTTC.

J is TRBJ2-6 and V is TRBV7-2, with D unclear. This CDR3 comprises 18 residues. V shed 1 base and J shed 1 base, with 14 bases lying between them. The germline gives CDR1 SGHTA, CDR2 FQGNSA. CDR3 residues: CASSLVPASVSGANVLTF. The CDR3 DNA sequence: TGTGCCAGCAGCTTAGTCCCAGCAAGCGTATCTGGGGCCAACGTCCTGACTTTC.

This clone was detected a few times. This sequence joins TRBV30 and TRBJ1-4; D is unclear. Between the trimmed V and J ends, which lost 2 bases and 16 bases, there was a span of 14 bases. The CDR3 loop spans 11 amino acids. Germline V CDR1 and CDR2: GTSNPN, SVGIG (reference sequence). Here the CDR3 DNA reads TGTGCCTGGAGTCCTCACGACATACCGTTTTTT. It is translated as CAWSPHDIPFF. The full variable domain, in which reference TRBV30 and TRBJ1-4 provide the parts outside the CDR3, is SQTIHQWPATLVQPVGSPLSLECTVEGTSNPNLYWYRQAAGRGLQLLFYSVGIGQISSEVPQNLSASRPQDRQFILSSKKLLLSDSGFYLCAWSPHDIPFFGSGTQLSVL.

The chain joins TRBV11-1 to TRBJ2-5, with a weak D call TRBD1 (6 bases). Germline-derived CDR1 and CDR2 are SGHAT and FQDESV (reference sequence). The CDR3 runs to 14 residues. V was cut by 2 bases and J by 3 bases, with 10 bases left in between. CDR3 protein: CASSLYQGKETQYF. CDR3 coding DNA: TGTGCCAGCAGCTTATATCAGGGGAAAGAGACCCAGTACTTC.

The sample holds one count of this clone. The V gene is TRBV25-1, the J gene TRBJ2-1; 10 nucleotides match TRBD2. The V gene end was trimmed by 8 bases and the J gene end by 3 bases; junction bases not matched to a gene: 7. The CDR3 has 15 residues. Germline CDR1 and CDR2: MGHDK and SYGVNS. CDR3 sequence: CASGEGLADYNEQFF. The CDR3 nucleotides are TGTGCCAGCGGGGAAGGACTAGCGGACTACAATGAGCAGTTCTTC. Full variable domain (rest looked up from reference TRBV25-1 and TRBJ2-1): EADIYQTPRYLVIGTGKKITLECSQTMGHDKMYWYQQDPGMELHLIHYSYGVNSTEKGDLSSESTVSRIRTEHFPLTLESARPSHTSQYLCASGEGLADYNEQFFGPGTRLTVL.

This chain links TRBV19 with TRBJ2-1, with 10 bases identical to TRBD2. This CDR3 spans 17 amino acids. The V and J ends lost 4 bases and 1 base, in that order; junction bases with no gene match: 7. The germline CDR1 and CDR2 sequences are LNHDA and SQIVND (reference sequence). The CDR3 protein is CASSTGLARHSYNEQFF. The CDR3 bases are TGTGCCAGTAGTACGGGACTAGCGAGACATTCCTACAATGAGCAGTTCTTC.

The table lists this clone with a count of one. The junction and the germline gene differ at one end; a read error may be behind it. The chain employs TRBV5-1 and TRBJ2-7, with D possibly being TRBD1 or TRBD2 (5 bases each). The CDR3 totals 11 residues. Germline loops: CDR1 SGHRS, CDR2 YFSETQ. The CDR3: CASRLGVEQYF. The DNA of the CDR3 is TGCGCCAGCAGATTGGGGGTCGAGCAGTACTTC.

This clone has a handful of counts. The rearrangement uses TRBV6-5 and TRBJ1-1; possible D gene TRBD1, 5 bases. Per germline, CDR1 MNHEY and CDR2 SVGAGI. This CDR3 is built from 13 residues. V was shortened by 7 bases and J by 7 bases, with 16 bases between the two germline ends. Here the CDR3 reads CASTTSQGFEAFF. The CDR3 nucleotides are TGTGCCAGCACGACCTCGCAGGGATTTGAAGCTTTCTTT.

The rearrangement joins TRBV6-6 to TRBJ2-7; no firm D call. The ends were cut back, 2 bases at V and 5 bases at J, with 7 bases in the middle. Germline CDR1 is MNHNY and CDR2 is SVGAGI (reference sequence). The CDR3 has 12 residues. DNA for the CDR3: TGTGCCAGCAGTTACGGGTCGGACGAGCAGTACTTC. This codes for CASSYGSDEQYF.